Sequencing of this T cell receptor beta chain was carried out in a study of T-cell reconstitution after alpha-beta-depleted transplantation in children. Study-level results: Recipient T cells and thymic progenitors that survived were the source of the high TCRbeta diversity seen at day 60 in some patients. T-cell numbers and diversity, one year after transplant, stemmed largely from T cells that were newly produced. Expanded clones from the graft, numbering several hundred, reportedly supplied alpha-beta T cells about two months after transplant.

The CDR3 is made up of 14 amino acids. The germline V gene encodes CDR1 DFQATT and CDR2 SNEGSKA (reference sequence). Trimming took 6 bases from V and 5 from J; bases not matched to a gene: 12. TCRbeta library construction was performed incorporating unique molecular identifiers. One entry per CDR3 protein, called by TCRdb with MiXCR from the PCR reads. This table holds 750,000 to 950,000 distinct CDR3 sequences, about 16% found once. To note about this clonotype: Antigen specificity is unknown.

V and J are TRBV20-1 and TRBJ2-5; the match to TRBD2 covers 7 bases. Sequenced here: PBMCs, mostly from graft donor cells, sampled 360 days after TCRalphabeta/CD19-depleted stem cell transplant. The sequence derives from a male patient younger than 18 who had a stem cell transplant for acute lymphoblastic leukemia, so the T cells may come from the graft donor. DNA of the CDR3: TGCAGTGCCCAGAATCCCAGGGAGGGGGAGACCCAGTACTTC. It codes for CSAQNPREGETQYF.